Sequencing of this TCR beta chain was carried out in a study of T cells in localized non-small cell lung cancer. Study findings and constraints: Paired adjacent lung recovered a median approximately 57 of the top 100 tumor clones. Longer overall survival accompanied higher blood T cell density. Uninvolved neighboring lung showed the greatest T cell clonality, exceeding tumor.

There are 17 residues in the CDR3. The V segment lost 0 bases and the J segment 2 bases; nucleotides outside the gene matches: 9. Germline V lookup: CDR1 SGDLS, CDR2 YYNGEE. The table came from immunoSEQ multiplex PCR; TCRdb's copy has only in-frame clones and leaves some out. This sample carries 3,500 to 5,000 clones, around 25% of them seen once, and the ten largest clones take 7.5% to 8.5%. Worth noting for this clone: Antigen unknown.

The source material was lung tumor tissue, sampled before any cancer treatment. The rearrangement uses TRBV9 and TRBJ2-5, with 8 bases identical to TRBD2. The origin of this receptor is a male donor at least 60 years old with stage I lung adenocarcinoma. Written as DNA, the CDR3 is TGTGCCAGCAGCGTAGGCCTAGCGGGCCACCTTCAAGAGACCCAGTACTTC. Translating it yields CASSVGLAGHLQETQYF.